This T cell receptor beta chain originates from a study of shared clonotypes between healthy human individuals. As regards this clone: Its target is not known.

Profiling relied on immunoSEQ multiplex PCR, and the TCRdb table lists in-frame clones only, not all of them. The sample has some 2 million clones, just under 95% seen once; the top ten hold around 1%. Terminally differentiated effector memory CD45RA+ cells were excluded by CCR7 positive selection of CD45RO-negative cells. V trimming: 1 base; J trimming: 5 bases; junction bases outside the gene matches: 3. Germline V lookup: CDR1 SEHNR, CDR2 FQNEAQ (reference sequence). The CDR3 is 15 amino acids. Study conclusions and caveats: The low donor count limited represented genetic and exposure-history diversity. Naive CD4 clonotype sharing across a few donors was around 5%. Lower generation probabilities were found for non-shared clonotypes than for those shared by all four donors.

This chain joins TRBV7-9 and TRBJ2-3, with 10 nucleotides matching TRBD1. Sequencing was done on a sample of naive CD8+ T cells sorted from blood. The sequence was collected from a man aged 18 to 35 in good health. The CDR3 region is CASSLGTGGRDTQYF. CDR3 nucleotides: TGTGCCAGCAGCTTAGGGACAGGGGGTCGAGATACGCAGTATTTT.